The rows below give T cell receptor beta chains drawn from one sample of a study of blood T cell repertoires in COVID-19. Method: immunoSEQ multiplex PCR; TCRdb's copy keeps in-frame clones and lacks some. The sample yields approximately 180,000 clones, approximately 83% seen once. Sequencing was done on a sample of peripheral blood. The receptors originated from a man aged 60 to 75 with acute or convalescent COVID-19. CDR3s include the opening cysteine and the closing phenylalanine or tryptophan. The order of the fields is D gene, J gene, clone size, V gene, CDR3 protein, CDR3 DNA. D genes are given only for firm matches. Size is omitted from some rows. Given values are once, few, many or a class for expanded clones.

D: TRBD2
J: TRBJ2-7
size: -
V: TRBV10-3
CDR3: CAIKGREGLHEQYF
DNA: TGTGCCATCAAAGGGCGGGAGGGCCTCCACGAGCAGTACTTC

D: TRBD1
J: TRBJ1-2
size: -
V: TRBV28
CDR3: CASSLNPDDRGGGYTF
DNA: TGTGCCAGCAGTTTAAATCCCGACGACAGGGGAGGTGGCTACACCTTC

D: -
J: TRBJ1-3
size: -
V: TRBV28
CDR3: CASSLDTISGNTIYF
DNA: TGTGCCAGCAGTTTGGACACAATTTCTGGAAACACCATATATTTT

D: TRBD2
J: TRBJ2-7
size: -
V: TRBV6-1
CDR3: CASSERGGSYEQYF
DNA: TGTGCCAGCAGTGAACGCGGGGGGTCCTACGAGCAGTACTTC

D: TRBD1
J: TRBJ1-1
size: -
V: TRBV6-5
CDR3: CASSYRQGMNTEAFF
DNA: TGTGCCAGCAGTTACAGACAGGGGATGAACACTGAAGCTTTCTTT

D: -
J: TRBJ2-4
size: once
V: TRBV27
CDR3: CASSLIPLAKNIQYF
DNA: TGTGCCAGCAGTTTAATTCCATTGGCCAAAAACATTCAGTACTTC

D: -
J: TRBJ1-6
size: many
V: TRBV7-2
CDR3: CASSLLGTGEIPLHF
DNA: TGTGCCAGCAGCTTATTGGGGACGGGGGAAATTCCCCTCCACTTT

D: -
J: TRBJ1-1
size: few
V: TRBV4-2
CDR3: CASSQDSLSPEAFF
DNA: TGTGCCAGCAGCCAAGATAGTTTAAGTCCTGAAGCTTTCTTT

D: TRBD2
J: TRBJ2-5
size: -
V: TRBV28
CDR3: CASSLPREGETQYF
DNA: TGTGCCAGCAGTTTACCGCGGGAGGGGGAGACCCAGTACTTC

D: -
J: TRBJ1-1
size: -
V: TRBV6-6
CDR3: CASSPQEGRKAFF
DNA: TGTGCCAGCAGTCCCCAGGAGGGGCGGAAAGCTTTCTTT

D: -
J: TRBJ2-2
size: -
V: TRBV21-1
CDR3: CGGRGTGELFF
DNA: TGTGGCGGGAGAGGTACCGGGGAGCTGTTTTTT

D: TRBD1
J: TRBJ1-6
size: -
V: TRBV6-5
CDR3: CASSRRDRGPLHF
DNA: TGTGCCAGCAGTCGCCGGGACAGGGGTCCCCTCCACTTT

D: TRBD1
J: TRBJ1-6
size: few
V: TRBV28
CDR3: CASSLGQGASPLHF
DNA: TGTGCCAGCAGTTTGGGACAGGGGGCTTCACCCCTCCACTTT

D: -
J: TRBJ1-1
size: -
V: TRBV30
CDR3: CAWSVSRGLRTEAFF
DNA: TGTGCCTGGAGTGTTTCCCGGGGACTGCGCACTGAAGCTTTCTTT

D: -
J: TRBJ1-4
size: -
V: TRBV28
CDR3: CASSFEGTNEKLFF
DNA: TGTGCCAGCAGTTTCGAGGGAACTAATGAAAAACTGTTTTTT

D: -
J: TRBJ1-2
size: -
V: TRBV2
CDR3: CASSPGLRIANYGYTF
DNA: TGTGCCAGCAGTCCGGGACTGAGGATAGCTAACTATGGCTACACCTTC

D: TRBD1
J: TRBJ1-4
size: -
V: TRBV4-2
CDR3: CASSQEWDSREKLFF
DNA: TGTGCCAGCAGCCAAGAGTGGGACAGTCGCGAAAAACTGTTTTTT

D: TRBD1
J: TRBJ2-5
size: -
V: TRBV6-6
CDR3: CASSYRDRVETQYF
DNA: TGTGCCAGCAGTTACCGGGACAGGGTGGAGACCCAGTACTTC

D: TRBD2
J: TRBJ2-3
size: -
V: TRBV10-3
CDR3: CAITRGSAGGQADTQYF
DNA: TGTGCCATCACCCGCGGGTCGGCGGGAGGGCAGGCAGATACGCAGTATTTT

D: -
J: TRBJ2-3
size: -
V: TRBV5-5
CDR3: CASSSEEGSTDTQYF
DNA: TGTGCCAGCAGCTCTGAGGAGGGTAGCACAGATACGCAGTATTTT

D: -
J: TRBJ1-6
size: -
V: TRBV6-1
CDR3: CASSEGSSPLHF
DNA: TGTGCCAGCAGTGAAGGCAGTTCACCCCTCCACTTT

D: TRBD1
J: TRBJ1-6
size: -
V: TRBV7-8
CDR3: CASSSLEGLGGRSPLHF
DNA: TGTGCCAGCAGCTCACTGGAGGGCCTAGGGGGCCGCTCACCCCTCCACTTT

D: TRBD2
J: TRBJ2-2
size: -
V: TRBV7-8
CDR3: CASSPRTSGSLAGELFF
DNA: TGTGCCAGTTCGCCTAGGACTAGCGGGAGTTTGGCCGGGGAGCTGTTTTTT

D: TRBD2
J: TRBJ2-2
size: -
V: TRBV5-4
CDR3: CASSLSGTGELFF
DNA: TGTGCCAGCAGCCTTAGCGGGACCGGGGAGCTGTTTTTT

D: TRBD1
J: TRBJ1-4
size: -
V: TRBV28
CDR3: CASSFRTGVNEKLFF
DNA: TGTGCCAGCAGTTTTAGGACAGGAGTTAATGAAAAACTGTTTTTT

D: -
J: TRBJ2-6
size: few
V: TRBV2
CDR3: CANQTPDSGANVLTF
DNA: TGTGCCAACCAGACACCCGACTCTGGGGCCAACGTCCTGACTTTC

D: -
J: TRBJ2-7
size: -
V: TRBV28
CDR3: CASSSTGGNPSYEQYF
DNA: TGTGCCAGCAGTTCCACGGGGGGCAATCCCTCCTACGAGCAGTACTTC

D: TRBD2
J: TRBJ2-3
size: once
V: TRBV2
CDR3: CASRSGTSTDTQYF
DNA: TGTGCCAGCAGGAGCGGGACCAGCACAGATACGCAGTATTTT

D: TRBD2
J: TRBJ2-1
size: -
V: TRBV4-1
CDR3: CASSQDPSGRMFEQFF
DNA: TGCGCCAGCAGCCAAGATCCCAGCGGGAGGATGTTTGAGCAGTTCTTC

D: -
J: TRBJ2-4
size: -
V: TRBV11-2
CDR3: CASSTSLAKNIQYF
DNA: TGTGCCAGCAGTACTAGTCTAGCCAAAAACATTCAGTACTTC

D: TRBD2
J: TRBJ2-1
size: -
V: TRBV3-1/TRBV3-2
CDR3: CASSHRTSGRNEQFF
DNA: TGTGCCAGCAGCCATAGGACTAGCGGGAGAAATGAGCAGTTCTTC

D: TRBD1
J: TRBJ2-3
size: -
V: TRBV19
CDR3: CASSIAGTGASTDTQYF
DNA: TGTGCCAGTAGTATAGCGGGGACAGGGGCCAGCACAGATACGCAGTATTTT

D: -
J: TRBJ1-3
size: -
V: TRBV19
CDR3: CASSIYEGTGNTIYF
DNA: TGTGCCAGTAGTATATATGAGGGAACTGGAAACACCATATATTTT

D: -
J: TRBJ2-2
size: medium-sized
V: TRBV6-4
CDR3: CASSEGRDHTGELFF
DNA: TGTGCCAGCAGTGAAGGCAGGGATCACACCGGGGAGCTGTTTTTT

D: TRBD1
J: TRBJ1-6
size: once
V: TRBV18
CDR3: CASSPKGQGIPPLHF
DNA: TGTGCCAGCTCACCAAAGGGACAGGGGATCCCACCCCTCCACTTT

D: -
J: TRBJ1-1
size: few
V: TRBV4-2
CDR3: CASSQDYSQGSTEAFF
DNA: TGTGCCAGCAGCCAAGACTATTCGCAGGGGAGTACTGAAGCTTTCTTT

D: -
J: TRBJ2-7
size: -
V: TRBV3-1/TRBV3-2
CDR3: CASSPQGYEQYF
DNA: TGTGCCAGCAGCCCACAGGGCTACGAGCAGTACTTC

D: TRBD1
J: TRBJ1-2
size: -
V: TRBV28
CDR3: CASSLASQGAYGYTF
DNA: TGTGCCAGCAGTTTAGCCTCTCAGGGGGCCTATGGCTACACCTTC

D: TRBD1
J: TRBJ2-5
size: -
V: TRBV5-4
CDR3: CASSVPGQASVATQYF
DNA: TGTGCCAGCAGCGTGCCGGGACAGGCATCGGTCGCGACCCAGTACTTC

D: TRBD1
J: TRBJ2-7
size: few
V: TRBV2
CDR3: CASSEGPAGGYEQYF
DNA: TGTGCCAGCAGCGAAGGCCCTGCAGGGGGCTACGAGCAGTACTTC